This TCR beta chain was documented in a study of CD8 T cells in ankylosing spondylitis. With 6 bases clipped from V and 6 bases from J, the junction kept 9 bases outside the gene matches. This CDR3 is 15 amino acids long. Germline CDR1 reads MNHEY; CDR2 reads SVGEGT. MiXCR, applied by TCRdb to the 5' RACE reads, yields one record per CDR3 protein. The table has roughly 230,000 distinct CDR3 sequences, about 18% seen once. General observations from the study: A TCR beta motif of several highly homologous variants seemed to mark ankylosing spondylitis blood.

This clonotype came up a few times. The antigen remains undetermined. This clonotype was obtained from a male donor with ankylosing spondylitis or in good health (not recorded which). Sequenced input: blood, either unsorted or a sorted T cell fraction (not recorded which). V and J are TRBV6-2 or TRBV6-3 and TRBJ2-2, with 8 bases matching TRBD2. This CDR3 is CASSSGTRVSGELFF. The CDR3 DNA is TGTGCCAGCAGCTCCGGGACTAGGGTCTCCGGGGAGCTGTTTTTT.